This TCR beta chain was identified during a study of T-cell memory formation after mild COVID-19. Across the whole study: TCR clusters were mostly donor specific.

Study-level results: Clones that contracted from day 15 to 85 were balanced CD4/CD8, while later expanders leaned CD4+. Memory from before infection featured some responding clones, which suggests cross-reactive memory joined.

Germline V lookup: CDR1 SGHRS, CDR2 YFSETQ. This CDR3 has 14 residues. The V end lost 0 bases, the J end lost 5 bases, and 9 bases lay between the germline ends. The 5'RACE method, run with constant-segment primers, produced TCR alpha and TCR beta cDNA libraries (carrying sample barcodes and UMIs). Using its own MiXCR run on the 5' RACE reads, TCRdb lists one record per CDR3 protein. The sample has about 350,000 distinct CDR3 sequences, roughly an eighth seen once; the top ten hold about a fifth. This clonotype occurred many times. Antigen specificity is unknown. Material: PBMCs or a T cell subset sorted from them (not recorded which). This sequence was found in a man aged 18 to 29 who had mild COVID-19 (a few samples of this study predate the infection). Cell type and time point are not known. The chain recombines TRBV5-1 with TRBJ2-1, with a weak D call TRBD2 (6 bases). CDR3 sequence (DNA): TGCGCCAGCAGCTTGGGACTAGGGGACAATGAGCAGTTCTTC. Residues: CASSLGLGDNEQFF.